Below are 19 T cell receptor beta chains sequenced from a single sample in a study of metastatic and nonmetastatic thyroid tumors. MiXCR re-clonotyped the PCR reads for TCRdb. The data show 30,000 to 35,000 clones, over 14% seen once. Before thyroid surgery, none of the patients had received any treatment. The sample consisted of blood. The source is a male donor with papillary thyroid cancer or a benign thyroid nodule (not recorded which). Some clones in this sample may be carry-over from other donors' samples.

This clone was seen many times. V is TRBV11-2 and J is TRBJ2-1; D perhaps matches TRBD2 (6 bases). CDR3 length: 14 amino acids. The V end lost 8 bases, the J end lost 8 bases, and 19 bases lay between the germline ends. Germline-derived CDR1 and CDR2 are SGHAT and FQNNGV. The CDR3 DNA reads TGTGCCAGCGGCTCCGGGACTCCCGGAGATGAGCAGTTCTTC. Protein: CASGSGTPGDEQFF.

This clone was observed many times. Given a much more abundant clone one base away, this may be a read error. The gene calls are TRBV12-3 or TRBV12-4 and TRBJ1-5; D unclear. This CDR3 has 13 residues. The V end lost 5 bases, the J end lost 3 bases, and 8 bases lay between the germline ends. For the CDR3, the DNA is TGTGCCAGCAGTAATCTCCACAATCAGCCCCAGCATTTT. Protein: CASSNLHNQPQHF.

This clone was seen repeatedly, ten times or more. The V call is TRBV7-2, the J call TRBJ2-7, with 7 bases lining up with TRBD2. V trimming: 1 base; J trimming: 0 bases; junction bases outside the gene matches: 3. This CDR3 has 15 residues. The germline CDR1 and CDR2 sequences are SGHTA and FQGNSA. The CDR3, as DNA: TGTGCCAGCAGCTTAGTGGGCGGGGGCTCCTACGAGCAGTACTTC. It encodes CASSLVGGGSYEQYF.

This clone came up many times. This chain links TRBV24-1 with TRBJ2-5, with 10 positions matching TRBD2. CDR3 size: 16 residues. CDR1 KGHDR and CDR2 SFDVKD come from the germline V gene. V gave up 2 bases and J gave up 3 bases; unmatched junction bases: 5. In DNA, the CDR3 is TGTGCCACCAGTGATTGGGGGGGGACTAGCGAAGAGACCCAGTACTTC. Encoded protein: CATSDWGGTSEETQYF.

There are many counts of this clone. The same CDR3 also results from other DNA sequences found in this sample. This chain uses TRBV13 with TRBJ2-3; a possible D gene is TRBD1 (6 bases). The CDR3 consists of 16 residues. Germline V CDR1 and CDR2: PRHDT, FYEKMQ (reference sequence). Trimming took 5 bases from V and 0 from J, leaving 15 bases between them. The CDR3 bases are TGTGCCAGCAGCCCCGGGACATTAACTAGCACAGATACGCAGTATTTT. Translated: CASSPGTLTSTDTQYF.

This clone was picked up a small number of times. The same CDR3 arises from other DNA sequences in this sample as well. CDR3 in amino acids: CASSYSMGAGSSYEQYF. CDR3 sequence (DNA): TGTGCCAGCAGTTACTCGATGGGTGCAGGTTCCTCCTACGAGCAGTACTTC. The rearrangement joins TRBV6-5 to TRBJ2-7; D gene ambiguous. V lost 0 bases and J lost 0, with 15 bases in between. This CDR3 is built from 17 residues. Germline V gene lookup returns CDR1 MNHEY and CDR2 SVGAGI.

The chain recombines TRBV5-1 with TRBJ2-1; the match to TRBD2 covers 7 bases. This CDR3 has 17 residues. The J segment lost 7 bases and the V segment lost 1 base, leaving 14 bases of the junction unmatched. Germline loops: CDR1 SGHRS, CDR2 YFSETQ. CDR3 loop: CASSLRGEGLAVNEQFF. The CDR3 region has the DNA TGCGCCAGCAGCTTGCGTGGTGAGGGTCTAGCGGTAAATGAGCAGTTCTTC.

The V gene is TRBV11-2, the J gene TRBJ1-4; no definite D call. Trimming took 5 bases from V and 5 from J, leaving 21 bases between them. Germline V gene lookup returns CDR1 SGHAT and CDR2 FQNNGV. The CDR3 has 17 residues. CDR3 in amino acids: CASSPRGRPMENEKLFF. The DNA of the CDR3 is TGTGCCAGCAGCCCCCGAGGGAGGCCAATGGAAAATGAAAAACTGTTTTTT.

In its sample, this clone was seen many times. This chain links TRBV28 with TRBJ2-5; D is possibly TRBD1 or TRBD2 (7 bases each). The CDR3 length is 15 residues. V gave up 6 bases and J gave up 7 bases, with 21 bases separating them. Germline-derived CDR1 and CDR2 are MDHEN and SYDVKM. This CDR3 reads CASSSELAAGGTQYF. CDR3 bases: TGTGCCAGCAGCTCCGAGCTAGCGGCAGGGGGGACCCAGTACTTC.

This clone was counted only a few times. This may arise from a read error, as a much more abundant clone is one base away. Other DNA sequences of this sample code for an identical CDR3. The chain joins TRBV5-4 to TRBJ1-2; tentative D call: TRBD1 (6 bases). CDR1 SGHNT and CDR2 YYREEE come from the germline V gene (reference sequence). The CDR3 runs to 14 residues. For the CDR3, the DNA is TGCGCCAGCAGCTTGGGCCAGGGGAGAATATCCTACACCTTC. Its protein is CASSLGQGRISYTF.

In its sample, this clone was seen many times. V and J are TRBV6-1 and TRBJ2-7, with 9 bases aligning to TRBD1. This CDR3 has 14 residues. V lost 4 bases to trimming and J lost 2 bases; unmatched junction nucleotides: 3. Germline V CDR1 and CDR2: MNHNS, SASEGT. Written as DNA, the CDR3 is TGTGCCAGCAGTGTGGACAGGGGCCCCTACGAGCAGTACTTC. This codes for CASSVDRGPYEQYF.

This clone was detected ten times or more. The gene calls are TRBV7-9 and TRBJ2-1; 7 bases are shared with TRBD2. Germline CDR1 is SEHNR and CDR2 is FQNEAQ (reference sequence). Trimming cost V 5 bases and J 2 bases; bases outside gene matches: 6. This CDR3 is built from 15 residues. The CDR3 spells CASSRGGGTYNEQFF. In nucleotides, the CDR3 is TGTGCCAGCAGCCGCGGGGGAGGCACCTACAATGAGCAGTTCTTC.

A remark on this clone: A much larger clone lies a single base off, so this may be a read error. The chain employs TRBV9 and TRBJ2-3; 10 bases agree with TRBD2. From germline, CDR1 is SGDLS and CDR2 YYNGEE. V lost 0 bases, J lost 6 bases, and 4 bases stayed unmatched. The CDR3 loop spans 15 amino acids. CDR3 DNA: TGTGCCAGCAGCGTAGGGTTAGCGGGAGGCGATACGCAGTATTTT. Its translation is CASSVGLAGGDTQYF.

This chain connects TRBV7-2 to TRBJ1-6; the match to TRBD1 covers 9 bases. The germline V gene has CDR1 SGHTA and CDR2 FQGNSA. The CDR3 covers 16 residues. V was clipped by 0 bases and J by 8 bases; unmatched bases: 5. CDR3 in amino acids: CASSLAFRDRDSPLHF. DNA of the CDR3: TGTGCCAGCAGCTTAGCTTTCCGGGACAGGGATTCACCCCTCCACTTT.

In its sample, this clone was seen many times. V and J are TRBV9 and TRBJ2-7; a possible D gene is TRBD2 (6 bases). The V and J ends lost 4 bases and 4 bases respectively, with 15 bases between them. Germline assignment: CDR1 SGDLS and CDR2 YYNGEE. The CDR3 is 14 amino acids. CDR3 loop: CASSPGGAGYEQYF. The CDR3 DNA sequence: TGTGCCAGCAGCCCTGGAGGGGCCGGGTACGAGCAGTACTTC.

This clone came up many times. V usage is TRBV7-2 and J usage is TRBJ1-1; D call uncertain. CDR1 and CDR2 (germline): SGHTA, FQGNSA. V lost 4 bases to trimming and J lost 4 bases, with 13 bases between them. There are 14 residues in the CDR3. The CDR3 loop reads CASSSVIGSTEAFF. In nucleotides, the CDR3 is TGTGCCAGCAGCTCAGTTATCGGGAGCACTGAAGCTTTCTTT.

CDR3 in amino acids: CSALGGIQETQYF. As DNA, the CDR3 is TGCAGTGCCTTGGGTGGGATTCAAGAGACCCAGTACTTC. The chain links TRBV20-1 to TRBJ2-5; D not resolved. CDR1 is DFQATT and CDR2 is SNEGSKA in the germline V gene (reference sequence). This CDR3 region has 13 residues. With 6 bases removed from V and 2 bases from J, the gap between germline ends came to 13 bases.

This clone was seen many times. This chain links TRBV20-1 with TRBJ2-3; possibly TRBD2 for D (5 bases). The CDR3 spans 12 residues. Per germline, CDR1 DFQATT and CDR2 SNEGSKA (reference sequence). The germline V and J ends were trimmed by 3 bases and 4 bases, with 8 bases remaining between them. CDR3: CSASLLADTQYF. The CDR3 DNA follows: TGCAGTGCTAGTTTACTAGCAGATACGCAGTATTTT.

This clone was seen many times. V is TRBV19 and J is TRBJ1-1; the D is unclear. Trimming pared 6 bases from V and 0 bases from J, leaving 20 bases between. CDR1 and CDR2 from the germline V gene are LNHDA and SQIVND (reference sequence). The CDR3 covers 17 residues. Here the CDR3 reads CASRPTPAGSLNTEAFF. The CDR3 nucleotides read TGTGCCAGTAGGCCAACCCCAGCAGGCAGCTTGAACACTGAAGCTTTCTTT.